This T cell receptor (beta chain) was documented in a study of response to subunit inactivated influenza vaccine. Study-level points and caveats: T cells newly recruited by each seasonal influenza vaccination are few, the authors suggested.

One entry per CDR3 protein results from TCRdb running MiXCR on the RT-PCR reads. The repertoire holds about 520,000 distinct CDR3 sequences, with about 25% as singletons. Concerning this clonotype itself: Its specificity is unknown.

The CDR3 runs 16 residues. Germline-derived CDR1 and CDR2 are MNHEY and SVGAGI. V lost 0 bases, J lost 7 bases, and 7 bases stayed unmatched. The rearrangement uses TRBV6-5 and TRBJ2-1; 9 nucleotides line up with TRBD1. The material was CD4+ T cells sorted from PBMCs, obtained 5 days after vaccination. This TCR was sampled from a man aged 50 or older who received an inactivated influenza vaccine. For the CDR3, the DNA is TGTGCCAGCAGTTACTCGCCGACAGGGGGGGGGAATGAGCAGTTCTTC. It specifies CASSYSPTGGGNEQFF.